This TCR beta chain was observed in a study of blood T cell repertoires in COVID-19. Repertoires were generated with immunoSEQ multiplex PCR, while TCRdb's copy carries only in-frame clones and drops some. The sample has some 530,000 clones; 88% are singletons. The CDR3 is 14 amino acids. The germline gives CDR1 MNHEY, CDR2 SVGAGI. With V trimmed by 6 bases and J by 4 bases, 6 bases remained unmatched. The rearrangement links TRBV6-5 to TRBJ1-3, with TRBD1 matching over 7 bases. The receptor was derived from a woman aged 55 to 70 who had recovered from COVID-19. The sequencing input was PBMCs or T cells enriched from blood (not recorded which). CDR3 coding DNA: TGTGCCAGCAGCCCGGGACAGCTGGGAAACACCATATATTTT. Translation gives CASSPGQLGNTIYF.